A single sample gave rise to the 5 T cell receptor beta chains below, sequenced in a study of post-analysis software for immune sequencing data. Unique molecular identifiers were built into the TCR beta cDNA libraries. TCRdb recomputed calls from the PCR reads with MiXCR, one row per CDR3 protein. The sample yields about 770,000 distinct CDR3 sequences, around 46% seen once. Antigens for these TCRs are unknown. Study-wide findings and caveats: TRBV segments more frequent in patients than in controls numbered about five and included TRBV5-6, TRBV5-1 and TRBV20-1.

The sequencing input was blood. The receptors shown here come from a girl between 5 and 17 years old with multiple sclerosis.

The chain links TRBV15 to TRBJ2-1; D is possibly TRBD2 (6 bases). V shed 5 bases and J shed 4 bases, with 15 bases lying between them. Germline CDR1 is LNHNV and CDR2 is YYDKDF (reference sequence). The CDR3 runs to 15 residues. The CDR3 sequence: CATSVPRGTYNEQFF. CDR3 nucleotide sequence: TGTGCCACCAGCGTGCCGAGAGGGACTTACAATGAGCAGTTCTTC.

The chain joins TRBV20-1 to TRBJ2-5; TRBD1 agrees at 7 bases. CDR1 is DFQATT, CDR2 SNEGSKA, per germline (reference sequence). V was clipped by 7 bases and J by 0 bases; unmatched bases: 8. The length of the CDR3 is 14 residues. CDR3 bases: TGCAGTGTCCAGGGGGTAACGTACCAAGAGACCCAGTACTTC. It translates to CSVQGVTYQETQYF.

V and J are TRBV7-8 and TRBJ2-5; 9 positions agree with TRBD2. CDR1 SGHVS and CDR2 FQNEAQ come from the germline V gene. CDR3 length: 15 amino acids. J lost 4 bases, V lost 5 bases, and 8 bases had no gene match. The CDR3 DNA sequence: TGTGCCAGCAGCCTGTCTAGCGGGGTTAGAGAGACCCAGTACTTC. It translates to CASSLSSGVRETQYF.

This clonotype showed up just a few times. This sequence joins TRBV7-2 and TRBJ2-7; D is uncertain. The V gene's germline CDR1 is SGHTA and CDR2 FQGNSA. This CDR3 region has 14 residues. Between the trimmed V and J ends, which lost 1 base and 2 bases, there was a span of 9 bases. The CDR3 DNA follows: TGTGCCAGCAGCTTAGTTACACAGACCTACGAGCAGTACTTC. Amino acid sequence: CASSLVTQTYEQYF.

A word on this clonotype: Germline is not matched at one junction end, which may reflect a read error. The chain is built from TRBV6-1 and TRBJ2-3, with D uncertain. CDR3 length equals 16 residues. The V gene's germline CDR1 is MNHNS and CDR2 SASEGT. The CDR3 coding sequence is TGTGCCCGCAGTGAATCGCCAGCCGTGGTCACAGATACGCAGTATTTT. It is translated as CARSESPAVVTDTQYF.